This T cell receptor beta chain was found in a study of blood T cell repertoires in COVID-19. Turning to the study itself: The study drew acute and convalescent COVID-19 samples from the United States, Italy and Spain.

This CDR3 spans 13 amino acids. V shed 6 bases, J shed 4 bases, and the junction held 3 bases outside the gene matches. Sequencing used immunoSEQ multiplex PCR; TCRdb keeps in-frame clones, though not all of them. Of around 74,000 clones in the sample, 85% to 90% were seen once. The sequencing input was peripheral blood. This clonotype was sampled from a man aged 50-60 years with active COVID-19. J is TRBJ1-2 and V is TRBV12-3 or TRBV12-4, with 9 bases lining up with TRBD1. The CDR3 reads CASSRGQGYGYTF. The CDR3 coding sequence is TGTGCCAGCAGCCGGGGACAGGGCTATGGCTACACCTTC.